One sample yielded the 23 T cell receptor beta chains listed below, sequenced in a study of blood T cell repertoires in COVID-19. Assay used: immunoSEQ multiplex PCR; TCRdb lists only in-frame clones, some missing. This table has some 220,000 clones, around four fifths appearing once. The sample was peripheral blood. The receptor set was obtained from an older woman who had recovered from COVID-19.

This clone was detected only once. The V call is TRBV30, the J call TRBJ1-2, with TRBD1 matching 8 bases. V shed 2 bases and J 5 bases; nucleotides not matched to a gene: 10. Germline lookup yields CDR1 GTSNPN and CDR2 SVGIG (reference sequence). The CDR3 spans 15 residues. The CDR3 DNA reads TGTGCCTGGAGTCCGTTCGGCGGACAGGGTTATGGCTACACCTTC. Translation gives CAWSPFGGQGYGYTF.

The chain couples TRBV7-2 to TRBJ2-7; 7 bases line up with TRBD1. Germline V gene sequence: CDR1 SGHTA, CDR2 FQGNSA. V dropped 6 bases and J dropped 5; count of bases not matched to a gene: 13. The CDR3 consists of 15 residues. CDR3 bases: TGTGCCAGCAGAGTACTAGGGACAGTATCCCACGAGCAGTACTTC. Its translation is CASRVLGTVSHEQYF.

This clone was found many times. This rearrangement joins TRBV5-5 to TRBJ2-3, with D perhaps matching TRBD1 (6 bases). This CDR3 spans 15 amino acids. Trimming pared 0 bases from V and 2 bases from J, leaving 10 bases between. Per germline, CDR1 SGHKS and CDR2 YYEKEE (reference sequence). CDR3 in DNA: TGTGCCAGCAGCTTGGCCGGACAGCACACAGATACGCAGTATTTT. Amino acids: CASSLAGQHTDTQYF.

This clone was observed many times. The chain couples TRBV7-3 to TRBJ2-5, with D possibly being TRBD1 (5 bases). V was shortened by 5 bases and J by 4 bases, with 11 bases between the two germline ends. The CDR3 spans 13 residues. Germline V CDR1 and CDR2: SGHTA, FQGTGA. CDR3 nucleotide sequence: TGTGCCAGCAGCATTCAGGGAAGAGAGACCCAGTACTTC. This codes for CASSIQGRETQYF.

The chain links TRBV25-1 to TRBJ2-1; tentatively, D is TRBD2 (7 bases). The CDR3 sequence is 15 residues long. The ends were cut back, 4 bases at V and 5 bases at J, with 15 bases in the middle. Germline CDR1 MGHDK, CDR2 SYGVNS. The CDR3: CASSGLGGGHNEQFF. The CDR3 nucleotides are TGTGCCAGCAGTGGCTTAGGGGGGGGACACAATGAGCAGTTCTTC.

Written as DNA, the CDR3 is TGCGCCAGCAGCGTTGACAGGGCCGCGAACACCGGGGAGCTGTTTTTT. Translated, it gives CASSVDRAANTGELFF. This sequence joins TRBV5-1 and TRBJ2-2, with 7 bases that match TRBD1. The CDR3 runs to 16 residues. Germline assignment: CDR1 SGHRS and CDR2 YFSETQ. V was pared by 4 bases and J by 0 bases, with 6 bases of the junction left unmatched.

DNA of the CDR3: TGTGCCAGCAGTTACTCGGGGGGAGGAACTGAAGCTTTCTTT. Its protein is CASSYSGGGTEAFF. V and J are TRBV6-6 and TRBJ1-1; D might be TRBD1 (5 bases). The CDR3 spans 14 residues. CDR1 is MNHNY and CDR2 is SVGAGI in the germline V gene (reference sequence). V was clipped by 0 bases and J by 5 bases, with 10 bases between them.

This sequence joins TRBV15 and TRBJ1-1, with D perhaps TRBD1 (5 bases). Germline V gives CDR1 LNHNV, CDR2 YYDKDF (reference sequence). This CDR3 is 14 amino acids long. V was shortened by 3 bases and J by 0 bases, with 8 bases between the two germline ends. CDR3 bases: TGTGCCACCAGCAGGAACAGGATGAACACTGAAGCTTTCTTT. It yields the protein CATSRNRMNTEAFF. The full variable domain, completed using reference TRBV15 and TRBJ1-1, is DAMVIQNPRYQVTQFGKPVTLSCSQTLNHNVMYWYQQKSSQAPKLLFHYYDKDFNNEADTPDNFQSRRPNTSFCFLDIRSPGLGDTAMYLCATSRNRMNTEAFFGQGTRLTVV.

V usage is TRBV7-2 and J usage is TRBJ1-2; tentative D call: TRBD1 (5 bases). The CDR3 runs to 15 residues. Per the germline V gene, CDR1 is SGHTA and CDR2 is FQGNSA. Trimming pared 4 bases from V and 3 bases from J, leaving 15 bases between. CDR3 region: CASSSPGRGYYGYTF. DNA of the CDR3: TGTGCCAGCAGCTCCCCGGGACGGGGGTACTATGGCTACACCTTC. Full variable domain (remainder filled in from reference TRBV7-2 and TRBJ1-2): GAGVSQSPSNKVTEKGKDVELRCDPISGHTALYWYRQSLGQGLEFLIYFQGNSAPDKSGLPSDRFSAERTGGSVSTLTIQRTQQEDSAVYLCASSSPGRGYYGYTFGSGTRLTVV.

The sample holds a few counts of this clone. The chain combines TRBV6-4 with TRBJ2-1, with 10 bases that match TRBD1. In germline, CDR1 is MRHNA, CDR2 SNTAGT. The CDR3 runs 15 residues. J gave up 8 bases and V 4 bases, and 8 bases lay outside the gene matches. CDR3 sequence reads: CASSGGTGASDEQFF. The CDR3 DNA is TGTGCCAGCAGTGGTGGGACAGGGGCTTCGGATGAGCAGTTCTTC.

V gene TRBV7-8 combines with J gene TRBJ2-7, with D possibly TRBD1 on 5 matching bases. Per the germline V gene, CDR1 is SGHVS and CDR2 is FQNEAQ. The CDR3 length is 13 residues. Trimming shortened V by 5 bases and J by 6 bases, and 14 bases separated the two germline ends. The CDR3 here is CASSGQGRGEQYF. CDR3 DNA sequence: TGTGCCAGCAGCGGGCAGGGAAGGGGCGAGCAGTACTTC. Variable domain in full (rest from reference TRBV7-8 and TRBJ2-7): GAGVSQSPRYKVAKRGQDVALRCDPISGHVSLFWYQQALGQGPEFLTYFQNEAQLDKSGLPSDRFFAERPEGSVSTLKIQRTQQEDSAVYLCASSGQGRGEQYFGPGTRLTVT.

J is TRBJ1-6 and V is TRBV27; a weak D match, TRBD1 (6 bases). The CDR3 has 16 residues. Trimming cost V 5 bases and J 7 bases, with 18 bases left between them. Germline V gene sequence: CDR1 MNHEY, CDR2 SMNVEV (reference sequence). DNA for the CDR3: TGTGCCAGCAGTCCCCCAAGACAGGAGATAAATTCACCCCTCCACTTT. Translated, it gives CASSPPRQEINSPLHF.

The CDR3 here is CAWDRDSLDNEQFF. CDR3 nucleotides: TGTGCCTGGGACCGGGACAGTCTAGACAATGAGCAGTTCTTC. The V call is TRBV30, the J call TRBJ2-1; 7 bases fit TRBD1. The CDR3 runs to 14 residues. Germline V CDR1 and CDR2: GTSNPN, SVGIG (reference sequence). The J segment lost 5 bases and the V segment lost 5 bases, leaving 9 bases of the junction unmatched.

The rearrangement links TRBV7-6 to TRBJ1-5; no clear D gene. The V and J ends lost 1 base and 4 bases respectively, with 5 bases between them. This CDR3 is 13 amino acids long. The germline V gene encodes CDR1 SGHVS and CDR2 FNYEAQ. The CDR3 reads CASSLERNQPQHF. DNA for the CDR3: TGTGCCAGCAGCTTAGAACGGAATCAGCCCCAGCATTTT. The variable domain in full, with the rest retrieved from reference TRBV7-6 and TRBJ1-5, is GAGVSQSPRYKVTKRGQDVALRCDPISGHVSLYWYRQALGQGPEFLTYFNYEAQQDKSGLPNDRFSAERPEGSISTLTIQRTEQRDSAMYRCASSLERNQPQHFGDGTRLSIL.

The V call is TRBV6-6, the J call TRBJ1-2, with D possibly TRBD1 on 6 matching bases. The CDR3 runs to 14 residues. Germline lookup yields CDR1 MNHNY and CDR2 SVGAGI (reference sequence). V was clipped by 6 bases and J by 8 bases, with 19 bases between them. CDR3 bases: TGTGCCAGCAGCCCACCCGGGGGGGCAGGCGGCTACACCTTC. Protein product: CASSPPGGAGGYTF.

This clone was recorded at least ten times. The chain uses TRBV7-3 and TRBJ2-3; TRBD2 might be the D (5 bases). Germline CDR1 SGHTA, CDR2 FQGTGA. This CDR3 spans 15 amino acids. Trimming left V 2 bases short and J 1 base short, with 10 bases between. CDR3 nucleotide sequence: TGTGCCAGCAGCTTAGGAGGTTCCCGCACAGATACGCAGTATTTT. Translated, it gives CASSLGGSRTDTQYF. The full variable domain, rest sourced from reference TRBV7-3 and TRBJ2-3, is GAGVSQTPSNKVTEKGKYVELRCDPISGHTALYWYRQSLGQGPEFLIYFQGTGAADDSGLPNDRFFAVRPEGSVSTLKIQRTERGDSAVYLCASSLGGSRTDTQYFGPGTRLTVL.

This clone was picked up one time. DNA of the CDR3: TGCGCCAGCAGCGCGCGCACTAGGAGCTCCTACAATGAGCAGTTCTTC. Protein sequence: CASSARTRSSYNEQFF. This sequence joins TRBV4-1 and TRBJ2-1; the D gene is possibly TRBD2 (5 bases). The CDR3 runs 16 residues. Germline CDR1 reads MGHRA; CDR2 reads YSYEKL. V lost 5 bases to trimming and J lost 0 bases, with 14 bases between them.

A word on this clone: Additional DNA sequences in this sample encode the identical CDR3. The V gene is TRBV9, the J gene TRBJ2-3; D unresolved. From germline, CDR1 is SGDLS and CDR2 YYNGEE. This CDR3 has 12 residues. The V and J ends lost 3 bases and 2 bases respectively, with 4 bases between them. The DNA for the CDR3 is TGTGCCAGCAGCGCGTTCACAGATACGCAGTATTTT. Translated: CASSAFTDTQYF.

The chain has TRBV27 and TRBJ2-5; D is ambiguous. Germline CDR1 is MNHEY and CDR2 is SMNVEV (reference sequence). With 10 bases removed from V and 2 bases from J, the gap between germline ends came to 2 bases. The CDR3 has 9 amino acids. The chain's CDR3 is CATQETQYF. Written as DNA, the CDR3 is TGTGCCACACAAGAGACCCAGTACTTC.

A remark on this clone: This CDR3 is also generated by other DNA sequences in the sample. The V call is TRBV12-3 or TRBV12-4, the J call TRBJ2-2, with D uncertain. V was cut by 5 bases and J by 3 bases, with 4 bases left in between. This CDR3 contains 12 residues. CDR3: CASSPYTGELFF. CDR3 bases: TGTGCCAGCAGTCCCTACACCGGGGAGCTGTTTTTT.

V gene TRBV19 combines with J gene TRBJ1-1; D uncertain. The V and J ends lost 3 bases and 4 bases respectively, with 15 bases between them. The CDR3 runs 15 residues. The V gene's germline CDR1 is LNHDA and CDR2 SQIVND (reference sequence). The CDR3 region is CASSIDLTEGTEAFF. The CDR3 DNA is TGTGCCAGTAGTATTGACCTCACAGAGGGCACTGAAGCTTTCTTT.

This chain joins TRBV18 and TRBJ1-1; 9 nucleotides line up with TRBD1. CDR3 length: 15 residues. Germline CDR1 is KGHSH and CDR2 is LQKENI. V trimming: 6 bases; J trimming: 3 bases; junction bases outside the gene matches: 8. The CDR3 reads CASSPAWTGDTEAFF. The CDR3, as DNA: TGTGCCAGCTCCCCTGCCTGGACAGGGGACACTGAAGCTTTCTTT. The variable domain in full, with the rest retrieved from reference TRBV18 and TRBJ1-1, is NAGVMQNPRHLVRRRGQEARLRCSPMKGHSHVYWYRQLPEEGLKFMVYLQKENIIDESGMPKERFSAEFPKEGPSILRIQQVVRGDSAAYFCASSPAWTGDTEAFFGQGTRLTVV.

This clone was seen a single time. The CDR3 nucleotides read TGTGCCAGCAGCTTAGTCGGGTTAGGGGGCGGGACGGGCTACACCTTC. This sequence encodes CASSLVGLGGGTGYTF. The chain recombines TRBV7-2 with TRBJ1-2; 7 bases fit TRBD1. Germline V gene sequence: CDR1 SGHTA, CDR2 FQGNSA. Trimming cost V 1 base and J 8 bases; bases outside gene matches: 13. The CDR3 has 16 residues.